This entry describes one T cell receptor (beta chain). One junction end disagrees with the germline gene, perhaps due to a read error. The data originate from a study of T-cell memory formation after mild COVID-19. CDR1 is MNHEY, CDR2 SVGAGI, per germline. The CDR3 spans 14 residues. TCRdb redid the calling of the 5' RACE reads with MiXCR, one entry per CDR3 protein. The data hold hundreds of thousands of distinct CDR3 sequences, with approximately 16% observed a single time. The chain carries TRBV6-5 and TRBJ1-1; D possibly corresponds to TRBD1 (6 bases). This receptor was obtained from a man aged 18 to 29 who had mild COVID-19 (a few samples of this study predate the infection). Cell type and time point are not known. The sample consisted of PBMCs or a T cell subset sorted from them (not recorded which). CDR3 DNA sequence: TGTGCCAGCAGTTACGCAGGGGAGAACACTGAAGATTTCTTT. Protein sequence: CASSYAGENTEDFF.